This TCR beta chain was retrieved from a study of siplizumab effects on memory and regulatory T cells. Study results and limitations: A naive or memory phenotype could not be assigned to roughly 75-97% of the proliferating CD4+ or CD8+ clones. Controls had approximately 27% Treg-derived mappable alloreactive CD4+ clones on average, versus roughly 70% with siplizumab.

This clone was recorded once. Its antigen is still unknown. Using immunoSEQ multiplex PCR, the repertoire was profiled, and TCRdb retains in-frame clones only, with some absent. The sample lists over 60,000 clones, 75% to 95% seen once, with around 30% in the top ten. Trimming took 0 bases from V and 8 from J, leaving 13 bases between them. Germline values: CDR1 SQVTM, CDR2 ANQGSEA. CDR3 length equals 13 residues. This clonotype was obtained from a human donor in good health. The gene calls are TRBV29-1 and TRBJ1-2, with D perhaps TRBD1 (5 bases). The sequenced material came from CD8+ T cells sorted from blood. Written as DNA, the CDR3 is TGCAGCGTTGAAGATCGAAGTAGGGACGGCTACACCTTC. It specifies CSVEDRSRDGYTF.